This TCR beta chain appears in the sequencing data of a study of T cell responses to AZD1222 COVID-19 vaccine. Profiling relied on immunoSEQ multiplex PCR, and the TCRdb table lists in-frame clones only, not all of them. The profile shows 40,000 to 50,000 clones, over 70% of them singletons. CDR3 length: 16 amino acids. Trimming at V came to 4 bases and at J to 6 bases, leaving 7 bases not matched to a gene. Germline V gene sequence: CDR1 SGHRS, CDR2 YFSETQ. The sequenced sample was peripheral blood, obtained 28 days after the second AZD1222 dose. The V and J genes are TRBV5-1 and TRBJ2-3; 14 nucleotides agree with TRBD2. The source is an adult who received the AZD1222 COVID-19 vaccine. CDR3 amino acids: CASSAGLAGGSDTQYF. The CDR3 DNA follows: TGCGCCAGCAGCGCCGGACTAGCGGGGGGCTCCGATACGCAGTATTTT.